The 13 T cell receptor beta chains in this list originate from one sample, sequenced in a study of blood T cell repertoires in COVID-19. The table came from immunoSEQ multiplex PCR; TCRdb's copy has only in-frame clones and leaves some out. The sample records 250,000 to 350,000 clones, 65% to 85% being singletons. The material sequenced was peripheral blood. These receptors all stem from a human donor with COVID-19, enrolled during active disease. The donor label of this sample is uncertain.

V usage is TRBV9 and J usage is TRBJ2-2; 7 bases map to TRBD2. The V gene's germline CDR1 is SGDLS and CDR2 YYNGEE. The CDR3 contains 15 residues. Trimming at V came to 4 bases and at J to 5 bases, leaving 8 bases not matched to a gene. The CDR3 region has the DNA TGTGCCAGCAGCCCCACCGGGGGGAGTACCGGGGAGCTGTTTTTT. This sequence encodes CASSPTGGSTGELFF.

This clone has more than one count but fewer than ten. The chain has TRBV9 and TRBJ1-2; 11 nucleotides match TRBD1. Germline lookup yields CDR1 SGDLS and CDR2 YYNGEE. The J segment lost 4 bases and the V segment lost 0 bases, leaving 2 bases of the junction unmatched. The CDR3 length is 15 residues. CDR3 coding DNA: TGTGCCAGCAGCGTAGCTGGGACAGGGGGCTATGGCTACACCTTC. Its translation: CASSVAGTGGYGYTF.

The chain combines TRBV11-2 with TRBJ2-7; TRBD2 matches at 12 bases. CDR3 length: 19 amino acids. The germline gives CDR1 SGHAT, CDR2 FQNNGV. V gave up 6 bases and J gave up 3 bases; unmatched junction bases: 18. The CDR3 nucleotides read TGTGCCAGCAGTCAAGTAGGACTAGCGGGGCTGGGGGGGAACTACGAGCAGTACTTC. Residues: CASSQVGLAGLGGNYEQYF.

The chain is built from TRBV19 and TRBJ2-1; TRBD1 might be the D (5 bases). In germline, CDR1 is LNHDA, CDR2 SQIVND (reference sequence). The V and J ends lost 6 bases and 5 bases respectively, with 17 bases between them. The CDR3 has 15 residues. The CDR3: CASRPLGRADNEQFF. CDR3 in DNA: TGTGCCAGTAGGCCACTCGGCAGGGCCGACAATGAGCAGTTCTTC.

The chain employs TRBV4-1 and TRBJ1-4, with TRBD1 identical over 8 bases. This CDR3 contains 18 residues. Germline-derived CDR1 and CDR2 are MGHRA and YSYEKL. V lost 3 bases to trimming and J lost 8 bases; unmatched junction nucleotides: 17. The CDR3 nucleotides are TGCGCCAGCAGCCATGATGGGACAGGCGCAACATTTGGAGAAAAACTGTTTTTT. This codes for CASSHDGTGATFGEKLFF.

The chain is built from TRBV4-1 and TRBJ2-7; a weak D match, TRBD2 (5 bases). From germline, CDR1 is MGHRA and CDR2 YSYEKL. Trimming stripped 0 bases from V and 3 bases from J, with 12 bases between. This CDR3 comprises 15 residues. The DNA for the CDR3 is TGCGCCAGCAGCCAAGAGCGGAGGAATATCTACGAGCAGTACTTC. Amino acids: CASSQERRNIYEQYF.

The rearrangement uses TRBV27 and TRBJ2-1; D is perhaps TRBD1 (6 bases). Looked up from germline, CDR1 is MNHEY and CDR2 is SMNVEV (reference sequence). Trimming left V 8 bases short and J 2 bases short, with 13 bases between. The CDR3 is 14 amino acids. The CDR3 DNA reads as TGTGCCAGCTCAGGGGAGCTGACCTACAATGAGCAGTTCTTC. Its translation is CASSGELTYNEQFF.

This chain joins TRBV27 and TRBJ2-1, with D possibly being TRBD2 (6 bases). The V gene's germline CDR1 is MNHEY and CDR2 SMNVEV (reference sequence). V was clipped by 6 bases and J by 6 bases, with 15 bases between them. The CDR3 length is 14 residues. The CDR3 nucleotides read TGTGCCAGCAGCCTGGGACTTCGTAGCAATGAGCAGTTCTTC. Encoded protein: CASSLGLRSNEQFF.

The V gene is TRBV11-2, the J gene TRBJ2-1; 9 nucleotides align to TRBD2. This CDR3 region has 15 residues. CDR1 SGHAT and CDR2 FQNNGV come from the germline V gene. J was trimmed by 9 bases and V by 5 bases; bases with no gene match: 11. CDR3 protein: CASSLNSGRTGEQFF. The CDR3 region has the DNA TGTGCCAGCAGCCTCAATAGCGGGAGAACGGGTGAGCAGTTCTTC.

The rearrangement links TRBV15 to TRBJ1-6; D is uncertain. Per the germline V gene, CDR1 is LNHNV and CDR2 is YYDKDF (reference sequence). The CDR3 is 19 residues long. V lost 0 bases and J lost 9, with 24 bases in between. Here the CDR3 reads CATSRDATTSSLFGSPLHF. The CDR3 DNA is TGTGCCACCAGCAGAGATGCCACTACCTCCAGCTTATTTGGTTCACCCCTCCACTTT.

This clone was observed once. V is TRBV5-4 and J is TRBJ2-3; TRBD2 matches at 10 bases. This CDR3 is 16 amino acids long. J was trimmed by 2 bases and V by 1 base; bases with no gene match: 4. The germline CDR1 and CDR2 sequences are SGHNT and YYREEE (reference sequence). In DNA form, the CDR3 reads TGTGCCAGCAGCTTGTTAACTAGCGGGGCCACAGATACGCAGTATTTT. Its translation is CASSLLTSGATDTQYF.

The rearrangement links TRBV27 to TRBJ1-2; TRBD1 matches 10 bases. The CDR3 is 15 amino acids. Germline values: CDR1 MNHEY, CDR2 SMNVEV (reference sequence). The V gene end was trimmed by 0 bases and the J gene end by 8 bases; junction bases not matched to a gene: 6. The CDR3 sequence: CASSLSRDRGFGYTF. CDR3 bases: TGTGCCAGCAGTTTATCCCGGGACAGGGGATTCGGCTACACCTTC.

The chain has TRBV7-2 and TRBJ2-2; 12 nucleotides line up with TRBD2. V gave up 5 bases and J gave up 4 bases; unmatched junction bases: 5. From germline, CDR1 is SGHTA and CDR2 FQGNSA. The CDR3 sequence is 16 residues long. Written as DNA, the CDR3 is TGTGCCAGCAGCCCCGGGACTAGCGGGCTCACCGGGGAGCTGTTTTTT. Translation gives CASSPGTSGLTGELFF. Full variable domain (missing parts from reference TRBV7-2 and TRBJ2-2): GAGVSQSPSNKVTEKGKDVELRCDPISGHTALYWYRQSLGQGLEFLIYFQGNSAPDKSGLPSDRFSAERTGGSVSTLTIQRTQQEDSAVYLCASSPGTSGLTGELFFGEGSRLTVL.